This is a list of T cell receptor beta chains from one sample in a study of T cell clusters in autoimmune cytopenias. TCRdb re-called the multiplex PCR reads; one entry per CDR3 protein, DNA not given. The sample's table shows 5,500 to 8,500 distinct CDR3 sequences. The source material was peripheral blood. These receptors originate from a human donor with an autoimmune cytopenia or autoimmune hepatitis (not recorded which). The CDR3 runs from the conserved cysteine through the conserved F or W. The order of the fields is clone size, V gene, J gene, CDR3 protein. Not every row has a clone size; where given, it reads once, few, many or a size class.

clone size: medium-sized
V gene: TRBV29-1
J gene: TRBJ2-7
CDR3 protein: CSAGGDGYEQYF

clone size: medium-sized
V gene: TRBV6-5
J gene: TRBJ2-7
CDR3 protein: CASSYSSSLYEQYF

clone size: -
V gene: TRBV5-4
J gene: TRBJ1-4
CDR3 protein: CASSSGTGATNEKLFF

clone size: medium-sized
V gene: TRBV29-1
J gene: TRBJ1-6
CDR3 protein: CSVAQGANSPLHF

clone size: medium-sized
V gene: TRBV19
J gene: TRBJ2-5
CDR3 protein: CASSRTPAETQYF

clone size: -
V gene: TRBV30
J gene: TRBJ2-7
CDR3 protein: CAWSAGSWALIPSYEQYF

clone size: -
V gene: TRBV18
J gene: TRBJ2-5
CDR3 protein: CASSPAGQIQETQYF

clone size: medium-sized
V gene: TRBV29-1
J gene: TRBJ2-3
CDR3 protein: CSVASGSPTDTQYF

clone size: -
V gene: TRBV29-1
J gene: TRBJ2-2
CDR3 protein: CSVPGLAGGPNTGELFF

clone size: -
V gene: TRBV19
J gene: TRBJ2-7
CDR3 protein: CASSIDLSGEQYF

clone size: medium-sized
V gene: TRBV11-2
J gene: TRBJ2-1
CDR3 protein: CASSLGQGAYNEQFF

clone size: -
V gene: TRBV5-1
J gene: TRBJ2-2
CDR3 protein: CASGPGQRGRTGELFF

clone size: -
V gene: TRBV6-6
J gene: TRBJ1-3
CDR3 protein: CASSLIGNTIYF

clone size: -
V gene: TRBV5-1
J gene: TRBJ2-1
CDR3 protein: CASIPGVDSGNEQFF

clone size: medium-sized
V gene: TRBV5-3
J gene: TRBJ2-6
CDR3 protein: CARRAGLGANVLTF

clone size: medium-sized
V gene: TRBV6-5
J gene: TRBJ2-7
CDR3 protein: CASTRTVGSYEQYF

clone size: -
V gene: TRBV12-3/TRBV12-4
J gene: TRBJ1-6
CDR3 protein: CASSPRGSYNSPLHF

clone size: -
V gene: TRBV12-3/TRBV12-4
J gene: TRBJ2-7
CDR3 protein: CASSRGTGEWYEQYF

clone size: -
V gene: TRBV18
J gene: TRBJ2-7
CDR3 protein: CASSPNRDNYEQYF

clone size: medium-sized
V gene: TRBV7-3
J gene: TRBJ2-1
CDR3 protein: CASSPYGGGAFNEQFF

clone size: medium-sized
V gene: TRBV15
J gene: TRBJ2-1
CDR3 protein: CATSSDRERGPLGPYNEQFF

clone size: -
V gene: TRBV11-2
J gene: TRBJ2-5
CDR3 protein: CASSTTLQGDETQYF

clone size: -
V gene: TRBV27
J gene: TRBJ2-7
CDR3 protein: CASRGTSGYEQYF

clone size: medium-sized
V gene: TRBV27
J gene: TRBJ2-2
CDR3 protein: CASSSPRDRGITGELFF

clone size: -
V gene: TRBV7-9
J gene: TRBJ2-3
CDR3 protein: CASRRAGEIGTQYF

clone size: -
V gene: TRBV6-1
J gene: TRBJ1-6
CDR3 protein: CASSVGQARSPLHF

clone size: medium-sized
V gene: TRBV6-5
J gene: TRBJ2-1
CDR3 protein: CASSYSLPGQGNNEQFF

clone size: -
V gene: TRBV6-2/TRBV6-3
J gene: TRBJ2-2
CDR3 protein: CASSYSSGLLTGELFF

clone size: -
V gene: TRBV12-3/TRBV12-4
J gene: TRBJ2-7
CDR3 protein: CASRFGGGGYEQYF

clone size: -
V gene: TRBV5-1
J gene: TRBJ2-7
CDR3 protein: CASSQGQFYEQYF

clone size: -
V gene: TRBV6-2/TRBV6-3
J gene: TRBJ2-7
CDR3 protein: CASSYSTRGLRGIEQYF

clone size: -
V gene: TRBV10-3
J gene: TRBJ2-5
CDR3 protein: CAISESKGGETQYF

clone size: medium-sized
V gene: TRBV6-5
J gene: TRBJ2-1
CDR3 protein: CASSYNGGGSYNEQFF

clone size: -
V gene: TRBV27
J gene: TRBJ2-7
CDR3 protein: CASSLKGGGISYEQYF

clone size: -
V gene: TRBV6-5
J gene: TRBJ1-2
CDR3 protein: CASSYLVTGNYGYTF

clone size: medium-sized
V gene: TRBV27
J gene: TRBJ2-1
CDR3 protein: CASRGTGGASSYNEQFF

clone size: -
V gene: TRBV12-3/TRBV12-4
J gene: TRBJ1-3
CDR3 protein: CASRPAIGGSGNTIYF

clone size: -
V gene: TRBV6-5
J gene: TRBJ2-7
CDR3 protein: CASSYSSGEQYF

clone size: -
V gene: TRBV5-6
J gene: TRBJ2-7
CDR3 protein: CASSLPSELPLSEQYF

clone size: medium-sized
V gene: TRBV6-1
J gene: TRBJ2-5
CDR3 protein: CASQGLEETQYF

clone size: -
V gene: TRBV12-3/TRBV12-4
J gene: TRBJ2-1
CDR3 protein: CASSPGLSSNEQFF

clone size: medium-sized
V gene: TRBV15
J gene: TRBJ1-1
CDR3 protein: CATSREDRGSEAFF

clone size: -
V gene: TRBV12-3/TRBV12-4
J gene: TRBJ1-1
CDR3 protein: CASSLTQGALNTEAFF

clone size: large
V gene: TRBV29-1
J gene: TRBJ2-1
CDR3 protein: CSVSRSGEQFF

clone size: medium-sized
V gene: TRBV11-1
J gene: TRBJ1-6
CDR3 protein: CASSRTGNNSPLHF

clone size: -
V gene: TRBV6-5
J gene: TRBJ2-3
CDR3 protein: CASSYSGTDTQYF

clone size: -
V gene: TRBV6-1
J gene: TRBJ2-6
CDR3 protein: CASSDYGANVLTF

clone size: -
V gene: TRBV5-4
J gene: TRBJ2-1
CDR3 protein: CASSYLLNEQFF

clone size: -
V gene: TRBV7-2
J gene: TRBJ1-3
CDR3 protein: CASSREGARGGNTIYF

clone size: medium-sized
V gene: TRBV19
J gene: TRBJ2-5
CDR3 protein: CASSRDRQETQYF

clone size: -
V gene: TRBV12-3/TRBV12-4
J gene: TRBJ1-2
CDR3 protein: CASSLRPDRVEDGYTF

clone size: -
V gene: TRBV11-1
J gene: TRBJ2-1
CDR3 protein: CASSLYGVGLAVYSYNEQFF

clone size: medium-sized
V gene: TRBV5-4
J gene: TRBJ2-3
CDR3 protein: CASSLRLAGGSTDTQYF